This TCR beta chain was identified in a study of T cell changes during pregnancy in multiple sclerosis. The trim removed 3 bases at V and 0 bases at J, leaving 5 bases unmatched. Germline V gene sequence: CDR1 GTSNPN, CDR2 SVGIG (reference sequence). CDR3 length: 15 amino acids. TCRdb's table, derived via immunoSEQ multiplex PCR, lists solely in-frame clones and lacks some. This table has around 58,000 clones, 75% to 95% appearing once. The material was CD4+ T cells from peripheral blood mononuclear cells, obtained after pregnancy. V is TRBV30 and J is TRBJ2-7; 10 bases match TRBD1. The clonotype comes from a female donor in good health, enrolled as a control in a pregnancy study. The CDR3 DNA is TGTGCCTGGAGCCGGACAGGGGGATTCTCCTACGAGCAGTACTTC. Translation gives CAWSRTGGFSYEQYF. Looking up the rest from reference TRBV30 and TRBJ2-7 gives the full variable domain: SQTIHQWPATLVQPVGSPLSLECTVEGTSNPNLYWYRQAAGRGLQLLFYSVGIGQISSEVPQNLSASRPQDRQFILSSKKLLLSDSGFYLCAWSRTGGFSYEQYFGPGTRLTVT.